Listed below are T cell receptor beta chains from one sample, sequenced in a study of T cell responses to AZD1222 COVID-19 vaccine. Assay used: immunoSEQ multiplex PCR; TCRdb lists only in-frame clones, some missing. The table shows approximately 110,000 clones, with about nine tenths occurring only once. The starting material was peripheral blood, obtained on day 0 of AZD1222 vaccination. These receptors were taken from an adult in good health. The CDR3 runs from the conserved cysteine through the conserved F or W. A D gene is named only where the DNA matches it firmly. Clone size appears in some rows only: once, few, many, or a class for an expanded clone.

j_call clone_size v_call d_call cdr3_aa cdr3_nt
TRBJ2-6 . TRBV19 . CASSIPISGANVLTF TGTGCCAGTAGTATTCCTATCTCTGGGGCCAACGTCCTGACTTTC
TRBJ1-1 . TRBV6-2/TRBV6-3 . CASSYSNMNTEAFF TGTGCCAGCAGTTACAGCAACATGAACACTGAAGCTTTCTTT
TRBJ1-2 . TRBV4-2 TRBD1 CASSQEKGQYYGYTF TGTGCCAGCAGCCAAGAGAAGGGACAGTACTATGGCTACACCTTC
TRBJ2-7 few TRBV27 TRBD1 CASSTQGVPYEQYF TGTGCCAGCAGTACCCAGGGGGTCCCCTACGAGCAGTACTTC
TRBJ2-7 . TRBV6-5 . CASRDGNSYEQYF TGTGCCAGCCGGGACGGAAACTCCTACGAGCAGTACTTC
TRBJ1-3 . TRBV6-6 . CASSSGRVTIYF TGTGCCAGCAGTTCGGGCAGGGTAACCATATATTTT
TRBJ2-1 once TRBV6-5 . CASRAEWQTYNEQFF TGTGCCAGCAGGGCGGAGTGGCAGACCTACAATGAGCAGTTCTTC
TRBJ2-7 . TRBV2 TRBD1 CASRDHGLNLGQDAYEQYF TGTGCCAGCAGGGACCACGGATTAAATTTAGGACAGGATGCCTACGAGCAGTACTTC
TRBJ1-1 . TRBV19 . CASSELLNTEAFF TGTGCCAGTAGCGAACTGCTGAACACTGAAGCTTTCTTT
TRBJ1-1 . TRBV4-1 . CASSQVGTVNTEAFF TGCGCCAGCAGCCAAGTAGGGACGGTGAACACTGAAGCTTTCTTT
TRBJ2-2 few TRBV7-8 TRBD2 CASSLAGGNTGELFF TGTGCCAGCAGTCTAGCGGGGGGGAACACCGGGGAGCTGTTTTTT
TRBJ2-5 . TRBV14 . CARIRERGLQETQYF TGTGCCAGAATAAGAGAGAGGGGACTCCAAGAGACCCAGTACTTC
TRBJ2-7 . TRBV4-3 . CASSQGLQVYEQYF TGCGCCAGCAGCCAAGGGCTACAAGTCTACGAGCAGTACTTC
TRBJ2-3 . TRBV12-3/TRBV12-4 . CASTAGDTQYF TGTGCCTCTACGGCGGGAGATACGCAGTATTTT
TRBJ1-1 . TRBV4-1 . CASSQDVAGGVEAFF TGCGCCAGCAGCCAAGATGTAGCTGGCGGCGTTGAAGCTTTCTTT
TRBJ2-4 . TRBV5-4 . CASSFAGAIAKNIQYF TGTGCCAGCAGCTTCGCGGGGGCGATAGCCAAAAACATTCAGTACTTC
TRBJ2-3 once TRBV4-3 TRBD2 CASSPTSGVDTQYF TGCGCCAGCAGCCCTACTAGCGGGGTCGATACGCAGTATTTT
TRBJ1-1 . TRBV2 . CASSGGAYTEAFF TGTGCCAGCAGCGGGGGGGCATACACTGAAGCTTTCTTT
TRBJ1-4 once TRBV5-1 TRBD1 CASSYRTGATNEKLFF TGCGCCAGCAGCTACAGGACAGGGGCAACTAATGAAAAACTGTTTTTT
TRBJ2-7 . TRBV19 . CASSPNWGHEQYF TGTGCCAGTAGTCCAAACTGGGGCCACGAGCAGTACTTC
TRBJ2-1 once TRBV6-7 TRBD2 CASSDGGGGPYFAYNEQFF TGTGCCAGCAGTGACGGGGGCGGGGGGCCGTACTTTGCCTACAATGAGCAGTTCTTC
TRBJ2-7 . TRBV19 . CASSSPRGPLYEQYF TGTGCCAGTAGCAGCCCGCGGGGGCCACTCTACGAGCAGTACTTC
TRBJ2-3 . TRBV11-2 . CASSLAQSDTQYF TGTGCCAGCAGCTTAGCCCAATCAGATACGCAGTATTTT
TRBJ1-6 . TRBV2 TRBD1 CASSVTGDPSSPLHF TGTGCCAGCAGTGTTACAGGGGACCCTAGTTCACCCCTCCACTTT
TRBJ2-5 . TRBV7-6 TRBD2 CASSVGLAGAPQETQYF TGTGCCAGCAGCGTGGGACTAGCGGGGGCCCCTCAAGAGACCCAGTACTTC
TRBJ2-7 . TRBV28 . CASSSLVSGIVSYEQYF TGTGCCAGCAGTTCCCTCGTTAGTGGAATAGTATCCTACGAGCAGTACTTC
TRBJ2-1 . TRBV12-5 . CASGLVSRNEQFF TGTGCTAGTGGTTTGGTATCTCGCAATGAGCAGTTCTTC
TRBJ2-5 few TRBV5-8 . CASSLRQGETQYF TGTGCCAGCAGCTTGCGGCAGGGAGAGACCCAGTACTTC
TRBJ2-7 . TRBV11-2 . CASSPRDEQYF TGTGCCAGCAGCCCCCGGGACGAGCAGTACTTC
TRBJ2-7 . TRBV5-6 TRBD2 CASSLSSGGWSGEQYF TGTGCCAGCAGCCTGTCTAGCGGGGGGTGGTCGGGCGAGCAGTACTTC
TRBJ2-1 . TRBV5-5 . CASSLALGAGYNEQFF TGTGCCAGCAGCTTGGCCTTGGGGGCTGGCTACAATGAGCAGTTCTTC
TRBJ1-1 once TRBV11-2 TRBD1 CASSQLRGQNTEAFF TGTGCCAGCAGCCAACTCAGGGGGCAGAACACTGAAGCTTTCTTT
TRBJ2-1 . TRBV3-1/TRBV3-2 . CASSQEVGGVSYNEQFF TGTGCCAGCAGCCAAGAGGTGGGCGGGGTGTCCTACAATGAGCAGTTCTTC
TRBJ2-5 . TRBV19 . CASSIQGYQETQYF TGTGCCAGTAGCATACAGGGATACCAAGAGACCCAGTACTTC
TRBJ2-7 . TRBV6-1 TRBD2 CASSELWEGTYEQYF TGTGCCAGCAGTGAACTGTGGGAGGGGACCTACGAGCAGTACTTC
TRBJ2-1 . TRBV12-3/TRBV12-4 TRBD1 CASKESDRDEQFF TGTGCCAGCAAAGAGAGCGACAGGGATGAGCAGTTCTTC
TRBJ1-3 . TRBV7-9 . CASSLASSSGNTIYF TGTGCCAGCAGCTTAGCTTCGAGCTCTGGAAACACCATATATTTT
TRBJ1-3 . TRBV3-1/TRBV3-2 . CASSQGTSSGNTIYF TGTGCCAGCAGCCAAGGGACCAGTTCTGGAAACACCATATATTTT
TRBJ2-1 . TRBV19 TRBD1 CASTRQGSSYNEQFF TGTGCCAGCACCCGACAGGGAAGCTCCTACAATGAGCAGTTCTTC
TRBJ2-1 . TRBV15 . CATMGGVSNEQFF TGTGCCACCATGGGCGGGGTCTCCAATGAGCAGTTCTTC
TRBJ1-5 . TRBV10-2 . CASTPTGGNQPQHF TGCGCCAGCACCCCGACAGGTGGAAATCAGCCCCAGCATTTT
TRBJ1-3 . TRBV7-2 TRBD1 CASSSDRGNTIYF TGTGCCAGCAGCTCGGACAGGGGAAACACCATATATTTT
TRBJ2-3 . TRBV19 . CASSIRGKADTQYF TGTGCCAGTAGTATCCGGGGGAAGGCAGATACGCAGTATTTT
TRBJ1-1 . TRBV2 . CASIRGLSTVEAFF TGTGCCAGCATCCGAGGCCTGAGTACTGTTGAAGCTTTCTTT
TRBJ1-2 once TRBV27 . CASSQTGNYGYTF TGTGCCAGCAGTCAAACAGGGAACTATGGCTACACCTTC
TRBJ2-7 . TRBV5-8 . CASRPVQGLSSYEQYF TGTGCCAGCAGACCTGTTCAGGGTTTAAGCTCCTACGAGCAGTACTTC
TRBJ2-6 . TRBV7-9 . CASSHSLGTVSGANVLTF TGTGCCAGCAGCCACTCCCTGGGTACGGTCTCTGGGGCCAACGTCCTGACTTTC
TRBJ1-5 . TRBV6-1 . CASSEEGGGNQPQHF TGTGCCAGCAGTGAAGAAGGGGGTGGCAATCAGCCCCAGCATTTT
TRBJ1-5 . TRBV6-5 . CASSSTGPNQPQHF TGTGCCAGCAGTAGCACAGGGCCCAATCAGCCCCAGCATTTT